This T cell receptor beta chain is from a study of shared clonotypes between healthy human individuals. General study points: Non-shared clonotypes had lower generation probabilities than clonotypes shared by all four sorted-subset donors.

This was a deep-level run. Investigators spread the genomic DNA of each subset evenly over several immunoSEQ plates. In the authors' methods: For the immunoSEQ data, sequences were junction-only without quality scores, so filtering differed. The repertoire was sequenced with immunoSEQ multiplex PCR; TCRdb's copy has only in-frame clones and lacks some. V, J and clone size derive from that table, while D and trimming were established from the DNA sequence. The sample gives roughly 2,000,000 clones, around 95% of which show up once; over 1.5% is in the top ten. With V trimmed by 2 bases and J by 1 base, 4 bases remained unmatched. This CDR3 contains 16 residues. The germline CDR1 and CDR2 sequences are LNHDA and SQIVND (reference sequence). Positive CCR7 selection of CD45RO-negative cells yielded the naive CD8 cells, and terminally differentiated effector memory CD45RA+ cells were excluded. Comments on this clone: Antigen: not known.

This chain uses TRBV19 with TRBJ2-4, with 8 bases that match TRBD2. The sequenced sample was naive CD8+ T cells from PBMCs. The clonotype was recovered from a man aged 18 to 35 in good health. Some clones in this sample may be carry-over from other donors' samples. The CDR3 nucleotides read TGTGCCAGTAGTATAAACACTAGCGGCGCCAAAAACATTCAGTACTTC. Translated, it gives CASSINTSGAKNIQYF.